These 29 T cell receptor beta chains came from one sample sequenced in a study of blood T cells in healthy people across ages. Alongside a J-beta primer mix, a sample-barcoded 5' primer served in a second PCR lasting roughly 6 to 12 cycles. TCRdb processed the 5' RACE reads anew with MiXCR; each CDR3 protein has one entry. This table has about 970,000 distinct CDR3 sequences, about 53% appearing once. The sample was blood. These TCRs come from a woman aged 55-70 years in good health.

V usage is TRBV7-2 and J usage is TRBJ2-4; 9 positions agree with TRBD1. The CDR3 length is 17 residues. Germline V CDR1 and CDR2: SGHTA, FQGNSA. J was trimmed by 2 bases and V by 2 bases; bases with no gene match: 7. In DNA, the CDR3 is TGTGCCAGCAGCTTAACTCCGGGACAGGGCCCCAAAAACATTCAGTACTTC. This encodes CASSLTPGQGPKNIQYF.

The rearrangement links TRBV20-1 to TRBJ2-7; the D is unclear. Germline V gene sequence: CDR1 DFQATT, CDR2 SNEGSKA (reference sequence). V was clipped by 3 bases and J by 3 bases, with 9 bases between them. There are 12 residues in the CDR3. The CDR3 spells CSASPQIYEQYF. The CDR3 nucleotides read TGCAGTGCTAGTCCCCAGATCTACGAGCAGTACTTC.

Regarding this clonotype: A junction end diverges from the germline sequence, so it may reflect a read error. The chain links TRBV10-3 to TRBJ2-3; D might be TRBD1 or TRBD2, each matching 6 bases. Germline values: CDR1 ENHRY, CDR2 SYGVKD. This CDR3 is 14 amino acids long. CDR3: CATKRGESTDTQYF. The CDR3 DNA reads TGTGCCACCAAGAGGGGGGAGAGCACAGATACGCAGTATTTC.

The V and J genes are TRBV29-1 and TRBJ1-2; 7 nucleotides agree with TRBD1. V trimming: 5 bases; J trimming: 2 bases; junction bases outside the gene matches: 11. Germline V gene sequence: CDR1 SQVTM, CDR2 ANQGSEA. The CDR3 loop spans 15 amino acids. CDR3 in DNA: TGCAGCGTTATCAACCAGGACAGGACCAACTATGGCTACACCTTC. Translating it yields CSVINQDRTNYGYTF.

This clonotype has only a few counts. The chain joins TRBV27 to TRBJ1-1; 7 nucleotides line up with TRBD1. The CDR3 is made up of 16 amino acids. Unmatched junction bases numbered 14, after V lost 6 bases and J lost 4 bases. From germline, CDR1 is MNHEY and CDR2 SMNVEV (reference sequence). In nucleotides, the CDR3 is TGTGCCAGCAGACTTTCCCAGGGGGTTGCGGGCACTGAAGCTTTCTTT. Its protein is CASRLSQGVAGTEAFF.

The rearrangement links TRBV28 to TRBJ2-1, with 8 bases identical to TRBD2. Germline loops: CDR1 MDHEN, CDR2 SYDVKM. The CDR3 runs 14 residues. Germline trimming cut 7 bases from V and 5 bases from J; bases unmatched to any gene: 7. CDR3 region: CASTALADNNEQFF. The CDR3, as DNA: TGTGCCAGCACCGCACTAGCGGACAACAATGAGCAGTTCTTC. The whole variable domain, remainder taken from reference TRBV28 and TRBJ2-1, is DVKVTQSSRYLVKRTGEKVFLECVQDMDHENMFWYRQDPGLGLRLIYFSYDVKMKEKGDIPEGYSVSREKKERFSLILESASTNQTSMYLCASTALADNNEQFFGPGTRLTVL.

Comment on this clonotype: One end of the junction is discordant with germline, which a read error may explain. This sequence joins TRBV12-3 or TRBV12-4 and TRBJ2-3; 7 bases are a match to TRBD2. The CDR3 is 14 amino acids. CDR3 sequence reads: CASSVGGKADAQYF. The DNA for the CDR3 is TGTGCCAGCAGCGTCGGGGGGAAGGCAGATGCGCAGTATTTT.

This clonotype was detected only a few times. V usage is TRBV7-2 and J usage is TRBJ2-5, with a weak D call TRBD2 (6 bases). CDR3 length: 13 residues. V gave up 4 bases and J gave up 3 bases, with 9 bases separating them. CDR1 SGHTA and CDR2 FQGNSA come from the germline V gene. This CDR3 reads CASSWDFKETQYF. Written as DNA, the CDR3 is TGTGCCAGCAGCTGGGACTTTAAAGAGACCCAGTACTTC. Together with reference TRBV7-2 and TRBJ2-5, the CDR3 gives the full variable domain: GAGVSQSPSNKVTEKGKDVELRCDPISGHTALYWYRQSLGQGLEFLIYFQGNSAPDKSGLPSDRFSAERTGGSVSTLTIQRTQQEDSAVYLCASSWDFKETQYFGPGTRLLVL.

This sequence joins TRBV4-3 and TRBJ2-7; 10 nucleotides line up with TRBD2. Judging by the DNA end, TRBJ2-1 fits better; the J call may be wrong. This CDR3 is 15 amino acids long. Germline V CDR1 and CDR2: LGHNA, YSLEER. The CDR3 reads CASSRYLAGAGEQFF. As DNA, the CDR3 is TGCGCCAGCAGCCGATACCTAGCGGGAGCGGGTGAGCAGTTCTTC.

This clonotype was seen a single time. The chain has TRBV9 and TRBJ2-5; unclear D gene. With the DNA end fitting TRBJ2-7 better, the J assignment may be wrong. The germline V gene has CDR1 SGDLS and CDR2 YYNGEE. The CDR3 is 16 residues long. This chain's CDR3 is CASSGQSKGRLYEQYF. As DNA, the CDR3 is TGTGCCAGCAGCGGCCAGTCGAAAGGCAGACTCTACGAGCAGTACTTC.

The chain employs TRBV24-1 and TRBJ1-5; D is undetermined. Germline-derived CDR1 and CDR2 are KGHDR and SFDVKD. V lost 1 base and J lost 6, with 6 bases in between. The CDR3 spans 13 residues. CDR3 in DNA: TGTGCCACCAGTGATTTAGCATTTCAGCCCCAGCATTTT. It codes for CATSDLAFQPQHF.

V is TRBV20-1 and J is TRBJ2-3; D is uncertain. The ends were cut back, 4 bases at V and 2 bases at J, with 13 bases in the middle. CDR3 length equals 14 residues. CDR1 DFQATT and CDR2 SNEGSKA come from the germline V gene (reference sequence). The CDR3 loop reads CSAILPHFTDTQYF. CDR3 bases: TGCAGTGCTATCCTACCGCACTTCACAGATACGCAGTATTTT.

The genes are TRBV28 and TRBJ2-1, with 7 bases aligning to TRBD2. CDR3 length equals 16 residues. Germline V gene lookup returns CDR1 MDHEN and CDR2 SYDVKM. V lost 6 bases and J lost 0; bases outside the gene matches: 8. The DNA for the CDR3 is TGTGCCAGCAGGCGACCGGGGGGTGACTCCTACAATGAGCAGTTCTTC. Translated, it gives CASRRPGGDSYNEQFF.

The chain couples TRBV3-1 to TRBJ1-1, with 7 bases aligning to TRBD1. CDR1 is LGHDT, CDR2 YNNKEL, per germline (reference sequence). This CDR3 is 15 amino acids long. Unmatched junction bases numbered 8, after V lost 6 bases and J lost 1 base. CDR3 DNA sequence: TGTGCCAGCAGGCAACGACAGGGTTCGAACACTGAAGCTTTCTTT. It encodes CASRQRQGSNTEAFF.

The genes are TRBV7-2 and TRBJ2-1; 9 nucleotides match TRBD2. The CDR3 is 16 residues long. CDR1 is SGHTA and CDR2 is FQGNSA in the germline V gene. V shed 3 bases, J shed 6 bases, and the junction held 9 bases outside the gene matches. The CDR3 DNA reads TGTGCCAGCAGCTTGGGGGCTAGCGGGACGGGCAATGAGCAGTTCTTC. It specifies CASSLGASGTGNEQFF.

This clonotype has a handful of counts. This chain links TRBV28 with TRBJ2-5; D unclear. The V and J ends lost 6 bases and 1 base respectively, with 3 bases between them. This CDR3 comprises 11 residues. Per germline, CDR1 MDHEN and CDR2 SYDVKM. DNA of the CDR3: TGTGCCAGCAGGAGCCAAGAGACCCAGTACTTC. Encoded protein: CASRSQETQYF.

V gene TRBV18 combines with J gene TRBJ2-7; 7 bases agree with TRBD1. The junction had 8 bases not matched to a gene; V was cut back by 3 bases and J by 0 bases. The germline gives CDR1 KGHSH, CDR2 LQKENI. CDR3 length: 16 amino acids. The CDR3 protein is CASSPPGTAFSYEQYF. CDR3 DNA sequence: TGTGCCAGCTCACCCCCCGGGACAGCCTTCTCCTACGAGCAGTACTTC.

The chain has TRBV7-2 and TRBJ2-7; a weak D match, TRBD1 (6 bases). V lost 7 bases and J lost 0, with 13 bases in between. Germline V CDR1 and CDR2: SGHTA, FQGNSA. CDR3 length equals 14 residues. The CDR3 here is CASTPDSHSYEQYF. Written as DNA, the CDR3 is TGTGCCAGCACCCCGGACAGCCACTCCTACGAGCAGTACTTC.

This clonotype was seen more than once but under ten times. An end of the junction does not agree with germline; a read error may underlie this. The chain has TRBV12-5 and TRBJ2-5; D is possibly TRBD2 (5 bases). This CDR3 is 11 amino acids long. Germline V CDR1 and CDR2: LGHNT, FRNRAP. CDR3 amino acids: CPPTGRETQYF. CDR3 coding DNA: TGCCCCCCTACGGGGAGAGAGACCCAGTACTTC.

The V gene is TRBV12-3 or TRBV12-4, the J gene TRBJ1-2; D unresolved. The CDR3 has 12 amino acids. V lost 4 bases to trimming and J lost 4 bases, with 7 bases between them. The DNA of the CDR3 is TGTGCCAGCAGTTCAAGTCCCTATGGCTACACCTTC. It yields the protein CASSSSPYGYTF.

Comment on this clonotype: A much larger clone differs from this one at a single base, so this may be a read error. The rearrangement uses TRBV7-2 and TRBJ2-5; 9 bases are a match to TRBD1. Matching the DNA end better, TRBJ2-7 makes the J call doubtful. The CDR3 contains 16 residues. The germline gives CDR1 SGHTA, CDR2 FQGNSA. The CDR3 sequence is CVSSLTGGGPDYEQYF. CDR3 DNA: TGTGTCAGCAGCCTTACAGGGGGCGGTCCAGACTACGAGCAGTACTTC.

The chain joins TRBV6-5 to TRBJ2-7, with 11 bases identical to TRBD1. The CDR3 runs to 16 residues. J was trimmed by 3 bases and V by 6 bases; bases with no gene match: 10. Germline V CDR1 and CDR2: MNHEY, SVGAGI. The CDR3 DNA follows: TGTGCCAGCAGAACCTTTGGGACAGGGGGACGCTACGAGCAGTACTTC. Protein sequence: CASRTFGTGGRYEQYF.

The rearrangement joins TRBV29-1 to TRBJ2-5; D remains ambiguous. Germline CDR1 SQVTM, CDR2 ANQGSEA. The CDR3 loop spans 13 amino acids. V lost 7 bases and J lost 5, with 17 bases in between. CDR3 sequence (DNA): TGCAGCGCAGGACCCCGGGCGGTGGAGACCCAGTACTTC. Amino acid sequence: CSAGPRAVETQYF.

This clonotype was picked up a small number of times. This chain connects TRBV29-1 to TRBJ1-4; D gene uncertain. The CDR3 runs to 13 residues. Germline-derived CDR1 and CDR2 are SQVTM and ANQGSEA. V was pared by 4 bases and J by 7 bases, with 13 bases between. The CDR3 DNA follows: TGCAGCGTTGGACGCGGGTTAGGTGAAAAACTGTTTTTT. It is translated as CSVGRGLGEKLFF.

The genes are TRBV10-3 and TRBJ2-7; tentatively, D is TRBD1 (6 bases). The CDR3 contains 14 residues. Germline CDR1 is ENHRY and CDR2 is SYGVKD. V lost 6 bases and J lost 2, with 14 bases in between. This CDR3 is CAIRRQDPPYEQYF. The CDR3 nucleotides read TGTGCCATCAGGCGACAGGACCCCCCCTACGAGCAGTACTTC.

The chain employs TRBV7-9 and TRBJ2-5, with 13 bases matching TRBD2. Germline CDR1 and CDR2: SEHNR and FQNEAQ (reference sequence). The CDR3 covers 17 residues. With 5 bases clipped from V and 4 bases from J, the junction kept 10 bases outside the gene matches. CDR3 region: CASSRGLAGDVRETQYF. For the CDR3, the DNA is TGTGCCAGCAGCCGCGGACTAGCGGGAGATGTTAGAGAGACCCAGTACTTC.

This chain uses TRBV20-1 with TRBJ2-5; a weak D match, TRBD1 (5 bases). Between the trimmed V and J ends, which lost 0 bases and 4 bases, there was a span of 15 bases. The germline gives CDR1 DFQATT, CDR2 SNEGSKA (reference sequence). This CDR3 has 15 amino acids. CDR3 amino acids: CSARDRAGWTETQYF. The CDR3 DNA sequence: TGCAGTGCTAGAGATCGGGCAGGGTGGACAGAGACCCAGTACTTC.

This clonotype showed up just a few times. The J gene is TRBJ2-6, the V gene TRBV27; D is ambiguous. Germline CDR1 is MNHEY and CDR2 is SMNVEV (reference sequence). The CDR3 extends over 17 amino acids. Between the trimmed V and J ends, which lost 6 bases and 2 bases, there was a span of 17 bases. Here the CDR3 DNA reads TGTGCCAGCAGCACGACCCCAAGGCGTACTGGGGCCAACGTCCTGACTTTC. Amino acids: CASSTTPRRTGANVLTF.

The J gene is TRBJ2-3, the V gene TRBV7-2; 11 bases match TRBD2. Germline lookup yields CDR1 SGHTA and CDR2 FQGNSA. CDR3 size: 15 residues. The V gene end was trimmed by 5 bases and the J gene end by 6 bases; junction bases not matched to a gene: 7. The CDR3 DNA is TGTGCCAGCAGCGAGACTAGCGGGATCGCTGATACGCAGTATTTT. The encoded protein is CASSETSGIADTQYF.